This T cell receptor beta chain was identified during a study of T-cell reconstitution after alpha-beta-depleted transplantation in children. This sample's TCRbeta library carried unique molecular identifier barcodes. TCRdb used MiXCR to reprocess the PCR reads, holding one entry per CDR3 protein. The table shows over 400,000 distinct CDR3 sequences, with 9.5% to 15% occurring only once. The CDR3 length is 12 residues. Germline CDR1 and CDR2: MNHNS and SASEGT. V dropped 4 bases and J dropped 7 bases, with 10 bases sitting between them. The specimen was PBMCs from the stem cell graft donor, collected from the stem cell graft. The TCR comes from a human donor who donated a stem cell graft to a child with combined immunodeficiency. The chain joins TRBV6-1 to TRBJ1-1; tentative D call: TRBD1 (5 bases). Written as DNA, the CDR3 is TGTGCCAGCAGTGTTCGACAGTTTGAAGCTTTCTTT. Amino acid sequence: CASSVRQFEAFF.